These T cell receptor beta chains were read from a single sample in a study of cytomegalovirus exposure and HLA in healthy donors. The repertoire was sequenced with immunoSEQ multiplex PCR; TCRdb's copy has only in-frame clones and lacks some. This sample has 200,000 or so clones; over 65% occur once, and the top ten carry 1% to 1.5%. The material sequenced was PBMCs. All receptors come from a human donor in good health. Each CDR3 is given with its conserved first and last residue. Each record gives: CDR3 protein, CDR3 DNA, clone size, J gene, D gene, V gene. The D gene is left open where the match is weak. Clone size is shown for a subset of rows, as once, few, many or a class of expanded clone.

CDR3: CASIHPRTSRTGELFF
DNA: TGTGCCAGCATCCACCCGAGGACTAGCCGAACCGGGGAGCTGTTTTTT
size: once
J: TRBJ2-2
D: TRBD2
V: TRBV6-6

CDR3: CASSFSRTGNTGELFF
DNA: TGTGCCAGCAGCTTCTCACGGACAGGGAACACCGGGGAGCTGTTTTTT
size: -
J: TRBJ2-2
D: TRBD1
V: TRBV7-9

CDR3: CASSQGRESNEQYF
DNA: TGCGCCAGCAGCCAAGGGCGGGAGTCCAACGAGCAGTACTTC
size: -
J: TRBJ2-7
D: TRBD2
V: TRBV4-3

CDR3: CASSESGTGRVVWKLFF
DNA: TGTGCCAGCAGTGAATCAGGGACAGGCCGAGTGGTCTGGAAACTGTTTTTT
size: -
J: TRBJ1-4
D: TRBD1
V: TRBV2

CDR3: CASNETPGGHGYTF
DNA: TGTGCCAGCAATGAAACCCCAGGGGGCCATGGCTACACCTTC
size: -
J: TRBJ1-2
D: TRBD1
V: TRBV10-3

CDR3: CASTSRGRRVNTEAFF
DNA: TGTGCCAGCACCTCTAGGGGGCGAAGGGTGAACACTGAAGCTTTCTTT
size: -
J: TRBJ1-1
D: TRBD1
V: TRBV13

CDR3: CASSTRTKTGDIQYF
DNA: TGTGCCAGTAGTACTCGAACAAAAACGGGGGACATTCAGTACTTC
size: -
J: TRBJ2-4
D: -
V: TRBV19

CDR3: CASRRLAGVRDEQYF
DNA: TGTGCCAGCAGGCGGCTGGCGGGAGTCAGGGACGAGCAGTACTTC
size: -
J: TRBJ2-7
D: TRBD2
V: TRBV14

CDR3: CSSSYDRMNTEAFF
DNA: TGTTCCAGCAGCTACGACAGAATGAACACTGAAGCTTTCTTT
size: -
J: TRBJ1-1
D: -
V: TRBV7-9

CDR3: CASSPNSGGYGYTF
DNA: TGTGCCAGCAGCCCCAACTCGGGGGGCTATGGCTACACCTTC
size: -
J: TRBJ1-2
D: -
V: TRBV7-2

CDR3: CASSRGGPRTSGILADTQYF
DNA: TGTGCCAGCAGCCGAGGCGGCCCGAGGACTAGCGGGATATTAGCAGATACGCAGTATTTT
size: once
J: TRBJ2-3
D: TRBD2
V: TRBV4-2

CDR3: CASRPGLAGTGELFF
DNA: TGTGCCAGCAGGCCGGGACTAGCGGGCACCGGGGAGCTGTTTTTT
size: -
J: TRBJ2-2
D: TRBD2
V: TRBV2

CDR3: CASSPPPFSGRGETQYF
DNA: TGTGCTAGCAGCCCCCCCCCTTTTAGCGGGAGGGGGGAGACCCAGTACTTC
size: -
J: TRBJ2-5
D: TRBD2
V: TRBV7-7

CDR3: CASSLGSSGRAYEQYF
DNA: TGCGCCAGCAGCTTGGGTTCTAGCGGGAGGGCCTACGAGCAGTACTTC
size: -
J: TRBJ2-7
D: TRBD2
V: TRBV5-1

CDR3: CASQTSGRPTGQETQYF
DNA: TGCGCCAGCCAAACTAGCGGGAGGCCCACAGGACAAGAGACCCAGTACTTC
size: -
J: TRBJ2-5
D: TRBD2
V: TRBV5-1

CDR3: CASSDLRSGISGANVLTF
DNA: TGTGCCAGCAGTGACTTGCGTAGCGGGATATCTGGGGCCAACGTCCTGACTTTC
size: once
J: TRBJ2-6
D: TRBD2
V: TRBV2

CDR3: CAIKGPNEQYF
DNA: TGTGCCATCAAGGGGCCAAACGAGCAGTACTTC
size: -
J: TRBJ2-7
D: -
V: TRBV10-3

CDR3: CASSRRTSGYNEQFF
DNA: TGTGCCAGCAGCCGTAGGACTAGCGGATACAATGAGCAGTTCTTC
size: -
J: TRBJ2-1
D: TRBD2
V: TRBV7-2

CDR3: CASSLAGVAGGPNEQFF
DNA: TGTGCCAGCAGCTTGGCGGGGGTAGCGGGAGGGCCGAATGAGCAGTTCTTC
size: -
J: TRBJ2-1
D: TRBD2
V: TRBV7-9

CDR3: CASSAFGTSVLEQYF
DNA: TGTGCCAGCAGTGCGTTCGGGACTAGTGTACTCGAGCAGTACTTC
size: -
J: TRBJ2-7
D: TRBD2
V: TRBV5-8

CDR3: CASFSQGGGENEQFF
DNA: TGTGCCAGCTTCTCCCAGGGAGGAGGGGAGAATGAGCAGTTCTTC
size: -
J: TRBJ2-1
D: -
V: TRBV6-1

CDR3: CASSPLTGFEQYF
DNA: TGTGCCAGCTCACCACTGACAGGGTTTGAGCAGTACTTC
size: once
J: TRBJ2-7
D: TRBD1
V: TRBV18

CDR3: CASSQLNEQFF
DNA: TGTGCCAGTAGTCAACTCAATGAGCAGTTCTTC
size: -
J: TRBJ2-1
D: -
V: TRBV19

CDR3: CASSYGTDDATQYF
DNA: TGCGCCAGCAGCTACGGGACAGATGACGCGACCCAGTACTTC
size: -
J: TRBJ2-5
D: TRBD1
V: TRBV5-1

CDR3: CASKSGTNNEQFF
DNA: TGTGCCAGCAAATCCGGGACAAATAATGAGCAGTTCTTC
size: -
J: TRBJ2-1
D: -
V: TRBV6-1

CDR3: CASSQAGSHGELFF
DNA: TGCGCCAGCAGCCAAGCGGGATCGCACGGGGAGCTGTTTTTT
size: -
J: TRBJ2-2
D: -
V: TRBV4-1

CDR3: CASSQELSAGFAEQYF
DNA: TGTGCCAGCAGCCAAGAACTATCAGCGGGATTCGCCGAGCAGTACTTC
size: -
J: TRBJ2-7
D: TRBD2
V: TRBV4-2

CDR3: CASSYTSGSSYEQYF
DNA: TGTGCCAGCAGTTATACTAGCGGGAGCTCCTACGAGCAGTACTTC
size: -
J: TRBJ2-7
D: TRBD2
V: TRBV5-4

CDR3: CASSTGQNNEQFF
DNA: TGTGCCAGTAGTACCGGACAGAACAATGAGCAGTTCTTC
size: -
J: TRBJ2-1
D: -
V: TRBV19

CDR3: CASSVRQKYEQYF
DNA: TGTGCCAGCAGCGTCCGACAAAAATACGAGCAGTACTTC
size: -
J: TRBJ2-7
D: -
V: TRBV7-2

CDR3: CASRAGVGDSGNTIYF
DNA: TGTGCCAGCCGCGCGGGAGTGGGGGATTCTGGAAACACCATATATTTT
size: once
J: TRBJ1-3
D: -
V: TRBV19

CDR3: CASSLGTGSTNEKLFF
DNA: TGCGCCAGCAGCTTGGGGACAGGCTCAACTAATGAAAAACTGTTTTTT
size: few
J: TRBJ1-4
D: TRBD1
V: TRBV5-1

CDR3: CASSAGHKEETQYF
DNA: TGTGCCAGCAGTGCGGGACACAAAGAAGAGACCCAGTACTTC
size: -
J: TRBJ2-5
D: -
V: TRBV2

CDR3: CASSVVRAADTQYF
DNA: TGCGCCAGCAGCGTAGTCAGGGCGGCAGATACGCAGTATTTT
size: -
J: TRBJ2-3
D: -
V: TRBV5-1

CDR3: CASSQEDYRRGTEAFF
DNA: TGTGCCAGCAGCCAAGAAGACTACAGGCGGGGTACTGAAGCTTTCTTT
size: -
J: TRBJ1-1
D: -
V: TRBV4-2

CDR3: CASSQVRQENTEAFF
DNA: TGTGCCAGCAGCCAAGTGCGACAGGAGAACACTGAAGCTTTCTTT
size: -
J: TRBJ1-1
D: -
V: TRBV4-2

CDR3: CSAGQSHEQYF
DNA: TGCAGTGCTGGACAGTCTCACGAGCAGTACTTC
size: -
J: TRBJ2-7
D: -
V: TRBV20-1

CDR3: CAYSGTGPYNEQFF
DNA: TGTGCCTACTCAGGGACAGGGCCATACAATGAGCAGTTCTTC
size: few
J: TRBJ2-1
D: TRBD1
V: TRBV30

CDR3: CASSPRQGLLDTEAFF
DNA: TGTGCCAGCTCACCTCGACAGGGGTTGTTGGACACTGAAGCTTTCTTT
size: -
J: TRBJ1-1
D: TRBD1
V: TRBV18

CDR3: CSAVLDRASVYNEQFF
DNA: TGCAGCGCCGTGCTCGACAGGGCTAGCGTTTACAATGAGCAGTTCTTC
size: once
J: TRBJ2-1
D: -
V: TRBV29-1

CDR3: CASSFTETSYEQYF
DNA: TGTGCCAGCAGCTTCACAGAGACCTCCTACGAGCAGTACTTC
size: -
J: TRBJ2-7
D: -
V: TRBV7-9

CDR3: CASSEAGAARYEQYF
DNA: TGTGCCAGCAGTGAGGCGGGAGCAGCTCGCTACGAGCAGTACTTC
size: -
J: TRBJ2-7
D: TRBD2
V: TRBV6-1

CDR3: CASSLELPYEQYF
DNA: TGTGCCAGCAGCTTAGAACTCCCCTACGAGCAGTACTTC
size: -
J: TRBJ2-7
D: -
V: TRBV7-2

CDR3: CASSAGDTDTQYF
DNA: TGTGCCAGCAGTGCAGGCGACACAGATACGCAGTATTTT
size: few
J: TRBJ2-3
D: -
V: TRBV6-4

CDR3: CASSLGIGGYEQYF
DNA: TGCGCCAGCAGCTTGGGAATCGGGGGCTACGAGCAGTACTTC
size: -
J: TRBJ2-7
D: -
V: TRBV5-1

CDR3: CSVGTLRYGELFF
DNA: TGCAGCGTTGGTACACTGAGGTACGGGGAGCTGTTTTTT
size: -
J: TRBJ2-2
D: -
V: TRBV29-1

CDR3: CASRAPGGTEAFF
DNA: TGTGCCAGCAGGGCCCCGGGAGGCACTGAAGCTTTCTTT
size: -
J: TRBJ1-1
D: -
V: TRBV27

CDR3: CAIRRTGGVVSEAFF
DNA: TGTGCCATACGAAGGACAGGGGGCGTTGTGTCTGAAGCTTTCTTT
size: -
J: TRBJ1-1
D: TRBD1
V: TRBV6-5

CDR3: CASSPRRGGAGNTIYF
DNA: TGTGCCAGCAGCCCGCGCCGGGGGGGGGCTGGAAACACCATATATTTT
size: once
J: TRBJ1-3
D: -
V: TRBV9

CDR3: CASPPGDRVYEQYF
DNA: TGTGCCAGCCCCCCCGGGGACAGGGTCTACGAGCAGTACTTC
size: once
J: TRBJ2-7
D: TRBD1
V: TRBV2

CDR3: CSSRVGGAYEQYF
DNA: TGTTCCAGCAGGGTCGGGGGAGCCTACGAGCAGTACTTC
size: -
J: TRBJ2-7
D: -
V: TRBV7-9

CDR3: CASNPSGSFDEQFF
DNA: TGTGCCAGCAATCCTAGCGGGAGTTTTGATGAGCAGTTCTTC
size: -
J: TRBJ2-1
D: TRBD2
V: TRBV28

CDR3: CSVLTSGGVEQYF
DNA: TGCAGCGTGCTGACTAGCGGGGGGGTGGAGCAGTACTTC
size: -
J: TRBJ2-5
D: TRBD2
V: TRBV29-1

CDR3: CASSIKRTINAYEQYF
DNA: TGTGCCAGTAGTATTAAAAGGACTATTAATGCTTACGAGCAGTACTTC
size: -
J: TRBJ2-7
D: -
V: TRBV19